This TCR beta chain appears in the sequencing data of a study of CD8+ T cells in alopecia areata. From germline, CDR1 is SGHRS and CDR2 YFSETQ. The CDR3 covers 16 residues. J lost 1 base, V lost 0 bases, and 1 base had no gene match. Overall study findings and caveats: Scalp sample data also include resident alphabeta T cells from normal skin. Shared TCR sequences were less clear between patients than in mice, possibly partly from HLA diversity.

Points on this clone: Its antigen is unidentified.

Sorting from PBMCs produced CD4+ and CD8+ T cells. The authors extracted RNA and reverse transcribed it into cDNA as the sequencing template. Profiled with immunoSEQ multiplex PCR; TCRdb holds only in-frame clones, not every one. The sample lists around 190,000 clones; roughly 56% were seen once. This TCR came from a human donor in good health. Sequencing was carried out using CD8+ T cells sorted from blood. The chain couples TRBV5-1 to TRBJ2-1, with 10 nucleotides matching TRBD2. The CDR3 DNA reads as TGCGCCAGCAGCTTGGTAGCGGGGGGTTCCTACAATGAGCAGTTCTTC. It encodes CASSLVAGGSYNEQFF.